Sequencing of this TCR beta chain was carried out in a study of blood T cells in healthy people across ages. Study-level points and caveats: Unsorted PBMC material precluded a definitive naive versus antigen-experienced comparison.

Germline V gene data show CDR1 as KGHDR and CDR2 as SFDVKD. This CDR3 comprises 17 residues. Trimming pared 8 bases from V and 2 bases from J, leaving 18 bases between. There are many counts of this clonotype. Its target is not known. A second PCR, run for roughly 7 to 11 cycles, used a sample-barcoded 5' primer plus a J-beta primer mix. A tag from a template-switch adaptor with 12 random nucleotides marked each cDNA molecule. Via MiXCR, TCRdb re-called the 5' RACE reads, giving one row per CDR3 protein. The sample contains 650,000 to 800,000 distinct CDR3 sequences, about 50% of which appear only once.

This clonotype was obtained from a woman over 75 in good health. Material: blood. The genes are TRBV24-1 and TRBJ1-6; possibly TRBD1 for D (6 bases). CDR3 in DNA: TGTGCCACCACTGCCACAGGGAAAGGGACCTATAATTCACCCCTCCACTTT. Protein sequence: CATTATGKGTYNSPLHF.